The 24 T cell receptor beta chains presented below share a single source sample, sequenced in a study of blood T cells in healthy people across ages. The second PCR ran roughly 6 to 11 cycles with a sample-barcoded 5' primer and J-beta primers. A single record per CDR3 protein comes from TCRdb applying MiXCR to the 5' RACE reads. The sample consists of hundreds of thousands of distinct CDR3 sequences, 40% to 45% of them appearing once. The specimen sequenced was blood. These TCRs come from a man older than 75 in good health.

About this clonotype itself: One end of the junction is discordant with germline, which a read error may explain. This chain joins TRBV13 and TRBJ2-3; 9 bases line up with TRBD2. The CDR3 covers 14 residues. Germline CDR1 reads PRHDT; CDR2 reads FYEKMQ (reference sequence). This chain's CDR3 is CTSSPRLAEDTQYF. The CDR3 DNA follows: TGTACCAGCAGCCCTAGACTAGCGGAAGATACGCAGTATTTT.

V gene TRBV5-1 combines with J gene TRBJ1-6, with 7 bases aligning to TRBD1. Unmatched junction bases numbered 7, after V lost 4 bases and J lost 9 bases. Germline-derived CDR1 and CDR2 are SGHRS and YFSETQ. The CDR3 length is 14 residues. The CDR3 sequence is CASSRGPDSSPLHF. CDR3 nucleotides: TGCGCCAGCAGCAGGGGGCCTGATAGTTCACCCCTCCACTTT.

V and J are TRBV15 and TRBJ2-1; 11 bases are shared with TRBD1. V shed 1 base and J 6 bases; nucleotides not matched to a gene: 2. There are 15 residues in the CDR3. The germline gives CDR1 LNHNV, CDR2 YYDKDF (reference sequence). The CDR3, as DNA: TGTGCCACCAGCAGAGCCGGGACAGGGGGCAATGAGCAGTTCTTC. The encoded protein is CATSRAGTGGNEQFF.

The chain employs TRBV20-1 and TRBJ2-3, with 7 bases lining up with TRBD2. After removal of 5 bases from V and 0 bases from J, the junction contained 5 bases not matched to a gene. This CDR3 contains 14 residues. Germline-derived CDR1 and CDR2 are DFQATT and SNEGSKA (reference sequence). CDR3 sequence: CSAGSGSSTDTQYF. CDR3 DNA sequence: TGCAGTGCTGGTAGCGGGTCTAGCACAGATACGCAGTATTTT.

The chain recombines TRBV6-5 with TRBJ2-7; 7 bases map to TRBD1. The end of the DNA fits TRBJ2-5 better, so the J call may be wrong. Looked up from germline, CDR1 is MNHEY and CDR2 is SVGAGI. This CDR3 comprises 16 residues. The CDR3 loop reads CASSSWTGRGRETQYF. The CDR3, as DNA: TGTGCCAGCAGTTCCTGGACAGGACGAGGCCGCGAGACCCAGTACTTC.

This clonotype was seen a few times. The V gene is TRBV4-2, the J gene TRBJ1-3; D is unresolved. The germline V gene encodes CDR1 LGHNA and CDR2 YNFKEQ. The ends were cut back, 0 bases at V and 7 bases at J, with 4 bases in the middle. CDR3 length: 12 amino acids. CDR3 loop: CASSQDRNTIYF. Here the CDR3 DNA reads TGTGCCAGCAGCCAAGATCGGAACACCATATATTTT.

The chain links TRBV20-1 to TRBJ2-7; 10 bases agree with TRBD2. CDR3 length: 16 residues. The germline V gene encodes CDR1 DFQATT and CDR2 SNEGSKA (reference sequence). With 3 bases clipped from V and 2 bases from J, the junction kept 10 bases outside the gene matches. CDR3 bases: TGCAGTGCTAGTATCCCCCTAGCGGGAGTTGCCTACGAGCAGTACTTC. Protein product: CSASIPLAGVAYEQYF.

There are a few counts of this clonotype. This chain uses TRBV6-1 with TRBJ1-5; D gene ambiguous. CDR1 MNHNS and CDR2 SASEGT come from the germline V gene. The V and J ends lost 1 base and 1 base respectively, with 5 bases between them. The CDR3 runs 14 residues. In DNA form, the CDR3 reads TGTGCCAGCAGTGAAGAGGCCAGCAATCAGCCCCAGCATTTT. Translation gives CASSEEASNQPQHF.

V usage is TRBV5-1 and J usage is TRBJ2-7, with D tentatively TRBD1 (5 bases). This CDR3 comprises 16 residues. Germline lookup yields CDR1 SGHRS and CDR2 YFSETQ. Trimming took 3 bases from V and 5 from J, leaving 21 bases between them. CDR3 amino acids: CASSSSGLVASNEQYF. Written as DNA, the CDR3 is TGCGCCAGCAGCTCGTCAGGGCTCGTGGCTTCGAACGAGCAGTACTTC.

In its sample, this clonotype was seen a few times. The DNA of the CDR3 is TGTGCCAGCTTAACCCCTGGGGGCAGCCGCTATGGCTACACCTTC. Protein: CASLTPGGSRYGYTF. The V and J genes are TRBV28 and TRBJ1-2; D is possibly TRBD1 (6 bases). CDR1 is MDHEN and CDR2 is SYDVKM in the germline V gene. The CDR3 loop spans 15 amino acids. The V end lost 8 bases, the J end lost 4 bases, and 20 bases lay between the germline ends.

The J gene is TRBJ2-3, the V gene TRBV12-3 or TRBV12-4, with D unclear. There are 13 residues in the CDR3. Trimming removed 4 bases from V and 5 bases from J, with 10 bases in between. This CDR3 is CASSWVRGDTQYF. The CDR3 DNA is TGTGCCAGCAGTTGGGTGAGAGGAGATACGCAGTATTTT.

This clonotype was counted a single time. The J gene is TRBJ2-1, the V gene TRBV7-3; D gene unclear. Trimming removed 5 bases from V and 8 bases from J, with 13 bases in between. CDR1 and CDR2 from the germline V gene are SGHTA and FQGTGA. CDR3 length: 13 residues. Here the CDR3 DNA reads TGTGCCAGCAGCCCTAGTGAGGTCTATGAGCAGTTCTTC. Translation gives CASSPSEVYEQFF.

The table lists this clonotype with a few counts. The chain links TRBV4-3 to TRBJ2-7; D call uncertain. The CDR3 is 15 residues long. Germline values: CDR1 LGHNA, CDR2 YSLEER. V lost 4 bases and J 3 bases, leaving 16 bases between the germline ends. The CDR3 reads CASSRERSPLYEQYF. The DNA of the CDR3 is TGCGCCAGCAGCCGCGAAAGGAGCCCACTCTACGAGCAGTACTTC.

V usage is TRBV7-6 and J usage is TRBJ2-3, with 9 positions matching TRBD1. This CDR3 spans 16 amino acids. V lost 5 bases and J lost 4; bases outside the gene matches: 10. The germline CDR1 and CDR2 sequences are SGHVS and FNYEAQ. In DNA, the CDR3 is TGTGCCAGCAGCCCGAACAGGGGGCTTGTCGCAGATACGCAGTATTTT. Translating it yields CASSPNRGLVADTQYF.

As for this clonotype: A much larger clone lies a single base off, so this may be a read error. The chain joins TRBV6-6 to TRBJ2-5; no firm D call. Germline V CDR1 and CDR2: MNHNY, SVGAGI (reference sequence). The CDR3 runs 15 residues. The germline V and J ends were trimmed by 8 bases and 5 bases, with 21 bases remaining between them. This CDR3 reads CASCPKTGIGETQYF. DNA for the CDR3: TGTGCCAGCTGTCCCAAGACGGGTATTGGTGAGACCCAGTACTTC.

V is TRBV29-1 and J is TRBJ1-6, with 12 bases fitting TRBD1. The CDR3 is made up of 14 amino acids. The germline gives CDR1 SQVTM, CDR2 ANQGSEA. V dropped 4 bases and J dropped 10; count of bases not matched to a gene: 5. The CDR3 reads CSVAVGQGASPLHF. As DNA, the CDR3 is TGCAGCGTTGCTGTGGGACAGGGGGCGTCACCCCTCCACTTT.

V usage is TRBV6-2 or TRBV6-3 and J usage is TRBJ2-7; the match to TRBD1 covers 7 bases. The CDR3 loop spans 17 amino acids. J lost 2 bases, V lost 2 bases, and 12 bases had no gene match. From germline, CDR1 is MNHEY and CDR2 SVGEGT. The CDR3 sequence is CASSYGRTRQGPYEQYF. CDR3 nucleotides: TGTGCCAGCAGTTACGGTCGAACCAGACAGGGCCCCTACGAGCAGTACTTC.

The V and J genes are TRBV7-3 and TRBJ2-4, with D perhaps TRBD2 (5 bases). Gene TRBJ2-7 matches the end of the DNA better, so the J call may be wrong. CDR1 is SGHTA and CDR2 is FQGTGA in the germline V gene. This CDR3 comprises 16 residues. The CDR3: CASSLSPTAGSYEQYF. CDR3 nucleotides: TGTGCCAGCAGCTTAAGCCCCACGGCGGGCTCCTACGAGCAGTACTTC.

The V call is TRBV6-6, the J call TRBJ1-1; TRBD1 matches 7 bases. Germline V gives CDR1 MNHNY, CDR2 SVGAGI (reference sequence). The V segment lost 6 bases and the J segment 4 bases; nucleotides outside the gene matches: 5. The CDR3 runs to 13 residues. Here the CDR3 DNA reads TGTGCCAGCAGGAAAGACAGGGCCACTGAAGCTTTCTTT. Protein sequence: CASRKDRATEAFF.

V gene TRBV15 combines with J gene TRBJ1-5; TRBD1 might be the D (6 bases). CDR1 and CDR2 from the germline V gene are LNHNV and YYDKDF (reference sequence). The germline V and J ends were trimmed by 0 bases and 6 bases, with 27 bases remaining between them. The CDR3 spans 20 residues. CDR3 amino acids: CATSRDRMGGGHRSSQPQHF. As DNA, the CDR3 is TGTGCCACCAGCAGAGATCGAATGGGAGGGGGACACCGTAGTAGTCAGCCCCAGCATTTT.

This clonotype was counted a few times. The rearrangement joins TRBV6-1 to TRBJ2-7; the match to TRBD1 covers 11 bases. Germline V gives CDR1 MNHNS, CDR2 SASEGT. The ends lost 6 bases at V and 0 bases at J; junction bases unmatched: 4. The length of the CDR3 is 15 residues. CDR3 coding DNA: TGTGCCAGCAGAGGGACAGGGGGACACTCCTACGAGCAGTACTTC. Amino acid sequence: CASRGTGGHSYEQYF.

This clonotype was counted only a few times. J is TRBJ2-1 and V is TRBV4-3, with a possible D match to TRBD2 (6 bases). Germline-derived CDR1 and CDR2 are LGHNA and YSLEER. The ends were cut back, 1 base at V and 9 bases at J, with 13 bases in the middle. The CDR3 runs 14 residues. The CDR3 spells CASSQARDWGEQFF. As DNA, the CDR3 is TGCGCCAGCAGCCAAGCGAGGGACTGGGGTGAGCAGTTCTTC.

The rearrangement links TRBV6-6 to TRBJ2-3; 11 bases fit TRBD2. V trimming: 5 bases; J trimming: 8 bases; junction bases outside the gene matches: 12. CDR1 is MNHNY, CDR2 SVGAGI, per germline (reference sequence). CDR3 length: 16 residues. Here the CDR3 DNA reads TGTGCCAGCAGTCCTACTAGCGGGAGTGGGGGGGGTACGCAGTATTTT. Translated, it gives CASSPTSGSGGGTQYF.

The chain is built from TRBV6-6 and TRBJ2-1; either TRBD1 or TRBD2 may fit D (5 bases each). The length of the CDR3 is 13 residues. Per germline, CDR1 MNHNY and CDR2 SVGAGI (reference sequence). V lost 1 base and J 10 bases, leaving 11 bases between the germline ends. DNA for the CDR3: TGTGCCAGCAGTTACTTCGGGGCCCAGGAGCAGTTCTTC. Translated: CASSYFGAQEQFF.